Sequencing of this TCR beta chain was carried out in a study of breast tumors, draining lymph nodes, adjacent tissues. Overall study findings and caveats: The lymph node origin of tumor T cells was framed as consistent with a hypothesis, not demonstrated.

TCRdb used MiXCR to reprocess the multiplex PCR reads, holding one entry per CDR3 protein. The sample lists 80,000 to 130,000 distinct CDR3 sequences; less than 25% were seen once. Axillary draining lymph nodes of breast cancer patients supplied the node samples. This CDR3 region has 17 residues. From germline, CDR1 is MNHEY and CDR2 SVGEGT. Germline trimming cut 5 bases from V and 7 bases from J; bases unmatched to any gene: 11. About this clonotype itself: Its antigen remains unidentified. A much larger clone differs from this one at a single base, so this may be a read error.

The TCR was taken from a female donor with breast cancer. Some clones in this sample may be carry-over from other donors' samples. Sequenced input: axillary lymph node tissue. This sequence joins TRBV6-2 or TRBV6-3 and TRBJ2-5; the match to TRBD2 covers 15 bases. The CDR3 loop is CASSGRTSGRGRGTQYF. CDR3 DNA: TGTGCCAGCAGTGGCCGGACTAGCGGGAGGGGGAGAGGGACCCAGTACTTC.